One T cell receptor beta chain is described in this entry. What it recognizes is unknown. The data originate from a study of B cell selection in AIRE deficiency. CD4+CD127+ cells were sorted as the conventional CD4 T cells. Points from the study as a whole: Healthy donors alone shared roughly 32% of 4,000 or so Treg sequences; patients alone about 9.1%.

The length of the CDR3 is 15 residues. Looked up from germline, CDR1 is LGHNA and CDR2 is YNFKEQ. V shed 1 base, J shed 7 bases, and the junction held 3 bases outside the gene matches. Here immunoSEQ multiplex PCR was the method, and the copy in TCRdb shows in-frame clones only, minus some. The sample consists of 20,000 to 25,000 clones, roughly 95% of them appearing once. Source material: CD4+CD127+ conventional T cells sorted from PBMCs. The chain employs TRBV4-2 and TRBJ2-1; 11 nucleotides match TRBD2. The TCR comes from a human donor in good health. CDR3 amino acids: CASSQAGTSGNEQFF. The CDR3 DNA reads TGTGCCAGCAGCCAAGCCGGGACTAGCGGAAATGAGCAGTTCTTC.